These 25 T cell receptor beta chains came from one sample sequenced in a study of blood T cell repertoires in COVID-19. Measured with immunoSEQ multiplex PCR; TCRdb has only the in-frame clones, and not every one. Of 150,000 to 200,000 clones listed, roughly 80% were seen once; the top ten hold about 5.5%. The sample taken for sequencing was peripheral blood. These receptors all stem from a woman in her thirties with acute or convalescent COVID-19.

This clone was counted a few times. The rearrangement joins TRBV9 to TRBJ1-1, with D hard to call. Trimming took off 0 bases at V and 8 bases at J, with 5 bases between the two ends. The CDR3 spans 11 residues. Germline V CDR1 and CDR2: SGDLS, YYNGEE. CDR3 DNA: TGTGCCAGCAGCGTAGGAGGGGAAGCTTTCTTT. This encodes CASSVGGEAFF.

The chain uses TRBV3-1 (or the pseudogene TRBV3-2) and TRBJ2-7; TRBD2 agrees at 8 bases. The CDR3 spans 16 residues. V lost 1 base, J lost 6 bases, and 11 bases stayed unmatched. Germline CDR1 reads LGHDT; CDR2 reads YNNKEL (reference sequence). CDR3 bases: TGTGCCAGCAGCCAAGGACCCGGGAGGGCAATCCCCGAGCAGTACTTC. Encoded protein: CASSQGPGRAIPEQYF.

The chain has TRBV5-1 and TRBJ1-4; tentative D call: TRBD1 (6 bases). The CDR3 is made up of 14 amino acids. CDR1 is SGHRS and CDR2 is YFSETQ in the germline V gene. V shed 5 bases and J shed 8 bases, with 16 bases lying between them. The CDR3 region is CASRQVGQREKLFF. The DNA for the CDR3 is TGCGCCAGCAGACAGGTGGGACAAAGGGAAAAACTGTTTTTT.

This chain uses TRBV5-8 with TRBJ1-2; 7 bases match TRBD1. This CDR3 region has 16 residues. Unmatched junction bases numbered 13, after V lost 6 bases and J lost 2 bases. Germline V gene sequence: CDR1 SGHTS, CDR2 YDEGEE. The CDR3 sequence is CASTFGSGGPNYGYTF. The CDR3 DNA sequence: TGTGCCAGCACCTTTGGGTCAGGGGGACCCAACTATGGCTACACCTTC.

The chain combines TRBV7-8 with TRBJ2-7; 9 nucleotides agree with TRBD1. This CDR3 is built from 15 residues. Germline V gives CDR1 SGHVS, CDR2 FQNEAQ. Unmatched junction bases numbered 7, after V lost 5 bases and J lost 2 bases. The DNA of the CDR3 is TGTGCCAGCAGCCCCGGGACAGGGAAGGCCTACGAGCAGTACTTC. It is translated as CASSPGTGKAYEQYF.

The rearrangement links TRBV7-6 to TRBJ1-3; D perhaps matches TRBD1 (6 bases). The CDR3 extends over 17 amino acids. Looked up from germline, CDR1 is SGHVS and CDR2 is FNYEAQ. The V end was cut by 1 base, the J end by 0 bases, with 13 bases between. The CDR3 region has the DNA TGTGCCAGCAGCTTAGTCGCGGGGGCCCTCTCTGGAAACACCATATATTTT. As protein: CASSLVAGALSGNTIYF.

This clone was counted only a few times. Other DNA sequences in this sample translate to the same CDR3. This chain uses TRBV6-5 with TRBJ1-2; 9 bases agree with TRBD1. This CDR3 spans 14 amino acids. Germline V CDR1 and CDR2: MNHEY, SVGAGI. The J segment lost 5 bases and the V segment lost 6 bases, leaving 7 bases of the junction unmatched. CDR3 protein: CASRIGQGIYGYTF. CDR3 coding DNA: TGTGCCAGCAGGATAGGACAGGGGATTTATGGCTACACCTTC.

This sequence joins TRBV28 and TRBJ2-7; 9 bases match TRBD2. V dropped 7 bases and J dropped 2; count of bases not matched to a gene: 6. Per germline, CDR1 MDHEN and CDR2 SYDVKM. CDR3 length: 14 residues. CDR3 sequence (DNA): TGTGCCAGCATCGGTCTAGCGGGACCCTACGAGCAGTACTTC. Protein product: CASIGLAGPYEQYF.

The genes are TRBV10-1 and TRBJ2-5; 7 bases map to TRBD2. Germline V CDR1 and CDR2: WNHNN, SYGVQD (reference sequence). CDR3 length equals 15 residues. The V gene end was trimmed by 6 bases and the J gene end by 5 bases; junction bases not matched to a gene: 12. In DNA form, the CDR3 reads TGCGCCAGCAGCCCATTGGCGGGAGTCGGTGAGACCCAGTACTTC. This gives the protein CASSPLAGVGETQYF.

The table lists this clone with a count of one. The genes are TRBV5-6 and TRBJ1-5, with a tentative D call TRBD1 (6 bases). The ends were cut back, 4 bases at V and 6 bases at J, with 11 bases in the middle. CDR3 length equals 13 residues. Germline lookup yields CDR1 SGHDT and CDR2 YYEEEE. CDR3 protein: CASSAHRVQPQHF. The CDR3 DNA follows: TGTGCCAGCAGCGCTCACAGGGTTCAGCCCCAGCATTTT.

Concerning this clone itself: Sequence at one end of the junction differs from germline and may be a read error. The chain couples TRBV7-7 to TRBJ2-5; no definite D call. The CDR3 runs to 15 residues. From germline, CDR1 is SSHAT and CDR2 FNYEAQ (reference sequence). In DNA form, the CDR3 reads TGTGCTAGCAGCTTAGAACCTAGGTACCAAGAGACCCAGTACTTC. Translating gives CASSLEPRYQETQYF. Together with reference TRBV7-7 and TRBJ2-5, the CDR3 gives the full variable domain: GAGVSQSPRYKVTKRGQDVTLRCDPISSHATLYWYQQALGQGPEFLTYFNYEAQPDKSGLPSDRFSAERPEGSISTLTIQRTEQRDSAMYRCASSLEPRYQETQYFGPGTRLLVL.

V and J are TRBV5-1 and TRBJ1-2, with 7 positions matching TRBD1. The CDR3 sequence is 14 residues long. The V and J ends lost 1 base and 4 bases, in that order; junction bases with no gene match: 4. Germline lookup yields CDR1 SGHRS and CDR2 YFSETQ. CDR3 region: CASSLTGASYGYTF. The CDR3, as DNA: TGCGCCAGCAGCTTGACAGGGGCGTCCTATGGCTACACCTTC. The full variable domain, completed using reference TRBV5-1 and TRBJ1-2, is KAGVTQTPRYLIKTRGQQVTLSCSPISGHRSVSWYQQTPGQGLQFLFEYFSETQRNKGNFPGRFSGRQFSNSRSEMNVSTLELGDSALYLCASSLTGASYGYTFGSGTRLTVV.

The chain combines TRBV28 with TRBJ1-5; D unclear. CDR1 MDHEN and CDR2 SYDVKM come from the germline V gene. V was cut by 3 bases and J by 2 bases, with 8 bases left in between. The length of the CDR3 is 14 residues. Here the CDR3 DNA reads TGTGCCAGCAGTTTCTTTCCAGGCAATCAGCCCCAGCATTTT. This sequence encodes CASSFFPGNQPQHF.

The genes are TRBV4-2 and TRBJ1-4, with 12 bases fitting TRBD1. Unmatched junction bases numbered 15, after V lost 3 bases and J lost 4 bases. CDR3 length: 20 residues. The germline V gene has CDR1 LGHNA and CDR2 YNFKEQ. The CDR3 DNA reads as TGTGCCAGCAGCCATAAGATGGGAGGGACAGGGGGCGCAGGTAATGAAAAACTGTTTTTT. Translation gives CASSHKMGGTGGAGNEKLFF.

This clone was detected only once. The J gene is TRBJ1-1, the V gene TRBV6-5; TRBD1 is a possible D gene (5 bases). The ends were cut back, 5 bases at V and 7 bases at J, with 11 bases in the middle. Germline V CDR1 and CDR2: MNHEY, SVGAGI. This CDR3 contains 12 residues. This chain's CDR3 is CASSQRGVEAFF. The DNA for the CDR3 is TGTGCCAGCAGTCAACGGGGGGTTGAAGCTTTCTTT.

This clone was counted once. V is TRBV6-5 and J is TRBJ1-2, with 10 bases matching TRBD1. Germline values: CDR1 MNHEY, CDR2 SVGAGI. The CDR3 is made up of 15 amino acids. Losses at the gene ends were 5 bases for V and 2 bases for J; bases not matched to a gene: 5. The CDR3 region is CASSHRTGGNYGYTF. For the CDR3, the DNA is TGTGCCAGCAGTCACCGGACAGGGGGAAACTATGGCTACACCTTC.

V usage is TRBV9 and J usage is TRBJ2-6; 8 nucleotides match TRBD2. This CDR3 contains 19 residues. In germline, CDR1 is SGDLS, CDR2 YYNGEE. Trimming cost V 1 base and J 0 bases; bases outside gene matches: 9. In DNA, the CDR3 is TGTGCCAGCAGCGTATCCCATGCGGGAGGCTTCTCTGGGGCCAACGTCCTGACTTTC. The encoded protein is CASSVSHAGGFSGANVLTF. The full variable domain, with the rest looked up from reference TRBV9 and TRBJ2-6, is DSGVTQTPKHLITATGQRVTLRCSPRSGDLSVYWYQQSLDQGLQFLIQYYNGEERAKGNILERFSAQQFPDLHSELNLSSLELGDSALYFCASSVSHAGGFSGANVLTFGAGSRLTVL.

The chain combines TRBV7-9 with TRBJ1-6; D remains unclear. Germline V gene data show CDR1 as SEHNR and CDR2 as FQNEAQ (reference sequence). V dropped 5 bases and J dropped 7 bases, with 18 bases sitting between them. The CDR3 totals 16 residues. The CDR3 spells CASSRGNQRANSPLHF. CDR3 in DNA: TGTGCCAGCAGCCGTGGGAATCAGCGGGCCAATTCACCCCTCCACTTT.

This clone is a singleton in its sample. The V gene is TRBV18, the J gene TRBJ1-2; 9 bases line up with TRBD1. The CDR3 consists of 15 residues. Germline V lookup: CDR1 KGHSH, CDR2 LQKENI. The ends lost 1 base at V and 5 bases at J; junction bases unmatched: 5. The CDR3 DNA is TGTGCCAGCTCACCACGGGACAGGGTACAGTATGGCTACACCTTC. It is translated as CASSPRDRVQYGYTF.

The CDR3 loop is CASSLRTGHYEQYF. CDR3 DNA sequence: TGTGCCAGCAGCTTAAGAACAGGCCACTACGAGCAGTACTTC. The V gene is TRBV7-9, the J gene TRBJ2-7, with D possibly being TRBD1 (5 bases). The CDR3 has 14 amino acids. Per germline, CDR1 SEHNR and CDR2 FQNEAQ (reference sequence). The germline V and J ends were trimmed by 2 bases and 3 bases, with 11 bases remaining between them.

This clone came up a few times. The chain joins TRBV3-1 (or the pseudogene TRBV3-2) to TRBJ1-6; D is undetermined. Trimming took off 3 bases at V and 7 bases at J, with 10 bases between the two ends. The germline CDR1 and CDR2 sequences are LGHDT and YNNKEL (reference sequence). This CDR3 spans 14 amino acids. CDR3 residues: CASSHPGANSPLHF. The CDR3 DNA is TGTGCCAGCAGCCATCCAGGCGCCAATTCACCCCTCCACTTT.

Regarding this clone: Within the sample, other DNA sequences also encode this same CDR3. The J gene is TRBJ2-7, the V gene TRBV5-1, with a possible D match to TRBD2 (5 bases). The germline V gene encodes CDR1 SGHRS and CDR2 YFSETQ. The V end was cut by 0 bases, the J end by 2 bases, with 6 bases between. The CDR3 spans 13 residues. CDR3 nucleotides: TGCGCCAGCAGCTTGGACGGGACCTACGAGCAGTACTTC. Translation: CASSLDGTYEQYF. Looking up the rest from reference TRBV5-1 and TRBJ2-7 gives the full variable domain: KAGVTQTPRYLIKTRGQQVTLSCSPISGHRSVSWYQQTPGQGLQFLFEYFSETQRNKGNFPGRFSGRQFSNSRSEMNVSTLELGDSALYLCASSLDGTYEQYFGPGTRLTVT.

The chain uses TRBV29-1 and TRBJ1-4; TRBD1 agrees at 7 bases. The V and J ends lost 2 bases and 8 bases, in that order; junction bases with no gene match: 8. This CDR3 is 14 amino acids long. The germline gives CDR1 SQVTM, CDR2 ANQGSEA. For the CDR3, the DNA is TGCAGCGTTGAAAAAGGACAGGCTTTCGAAAAACTGTTTTTT. Its protein product is CSVEKGQAFEKLFF.

The V and J genes are TRBV7-3 and TRBJ2-3, with 8 bases lining up with TRBD2. The CDR3 has 14 amino acids. Germline lookup yields CDR1 SGHTA and CDR2 FQGTGA. With V trimmed by 8 bases and J by 3 bases, 7 bases remained unmatched. This CDR3 is CASANGGATDTQYF. As DNA, the CDR3 is TGTGCCAGCGCGAACGGGGGGGCTACAGATACGCAGTATTTT.

The chain couples TRBV10-3 to TRBJ2-3; 8 bases are shared with TRBD1. The V gene's germline CDR1 is ENHRY and CDR2 SYGVKD. The CDR3 consists of 13 residues. With 6 bases clipped from V and 5 bases from J, the junction kept 4 bases outside the gene matches. CDR3 residues: CAIRPGQVDTQYF. Here the CDR3 DNA reads TGTGCCATCAGACCGGGACAGGTAGATACGCAGTATTTT.